Listed below are T cell receptor beta chains from one sample, sequenced in a study of blood T cells in healthy people across ages. TCRdb reprocessed the 5' RACE reads with MiXCR, giving one entry per CDR3 protein. The sample records 550,000 to 800,000 distinct CDR3 sequences, 32% being singletons. Sequenced: blood. Every receptor here comes from an elderly woman in good health. Both conserved end residues are part of each CDR3. A D gene is named only where the DNA matches it firmly. Only some rows state a clone size, as once, few, many or a class for expanded clones.

D	length	J	size	V	CDR3	DNA
NA	13	TRBJ2-7	NA	TRBV7-2	CASSLARRSEQYF	TGTGCCAGCAGCTTAGCCAGGCGGTCCGAGCAGTACTTC
NA	15	TRBJ2-5	many	TRBV6-1	CASSEVSLAEETQYF	TGTGCCAGCAGTGAAGTATCGCTAGCAGAAGAGACCCAGTACTTC
NA	11	TRBJ1-1	NA	TRBV20-1	CSAIMNTGAFF	TGCAGTGCAATAATGAACACTGGAGCTTTCTTT
NA	13	TRBJ1-1	NA	TRBV18	CASSTAQGTEAFF	TGTGCCAGCTCTACTGCCCAGGGCACTGAAGCTTTCTTT
TRBD1	15	TRBJ2-3	many	TRBV27	CASSSGQEWADTQYF	TGTGCCAGCAGTAGTGGACAGGAGTGGGCGGATACGCAGTATTTT
NA	15	TRBJ2-2	few	TRBV3-1	CASSQRSPNTGELFF	TGTGCCAGCAGCCAACGGAGTCCGAACACCGGGGAGCTGTTTTTT
TRBD2	16	TRBJ2-5	NA	TRBV20-1	CSAIGPGTRIRETQYF	TGCAGTGCTATAGGTCCCGGGACTAGAATAAGGGAGACCCAGTACTTC
TRBD2	15	TRBJ2-5	many	TRBV28	CASSLLAGGQETQYF	TGTGCCAGCAGTTTACTAGCGGGGGGACAAGAGACCCAGTACTTC
TRBD1	13	TRBJ2-5	many	TRBV2	CASRGDSIETQYF	TGTGCCAGCAGGGGGGACAGTATAGAGACCCAGTACTTC
TRBD1	14	TRBJ1-4	many	TRBV5-1	CASSPGTANEKLFF	TGCGCCAGCAGCCCTGGGACAGCGAATGAAAAACTGTTTTTT
TRBD2	18	TRBJ2-1	many	TRBV4-1	CASSVRRTSGGGSNEQFF	TGCGCCAGCAGCGTAAGAAGGACTAGCGGGGGGGGGTCCAATGAGCAGTTCTTC
NA	15	TRBJ1-6	many	TRBV5-1	CASSTGAVPTSPLHF	TGCGCCAGCAGCACCGGAGCCGTCCCCACTTCACCCCTCCACTTT
TRBD1	19	TRBJ2-6	NA	TRBV9	CASSLKADRGTYGANVLTF	TGTGCCAGCAGCTTAAAAGCGGACAGGGGTACTTATGGGGCCAACGTCCTGACTTTC
NA	14	TRBJ2-3	many	TRBV7-2	CASSRMGIEDTQYF	TGTGCCAGCAGCCGTATGGGGATCGAAGATACGCAGTATTTT
NA	13	TRBJ1-4	NA	TRBV30	CAWDVATNEKLFF	TGTGCCTGGGACGTTGCAACTAATGAAAAACTGTTTTTT
TRBD1	15	TRBJ2-7	few	TRBV18	CASSSTGTGSYEQYF	TGTGCCAGCTCCTCAACCGGGACAGGGAGCTACGAGCAGTACTTC
TRBD1	15	TRBJ1-1	many	TRBV4-1	CASSQGQGLNTEAFF	TGCGCCAGCTCCCAGGGACAGGGTCTGAACACTGAAGCTTTCTTT
NA	13	TRBJ1-1	few	TRBV6-6	CASSYSAGIEAFF	TGTGCCAGCAGTTACTCGGCAGGGATAGAAGCTTTCTTT
NA	13	TRBJ2-1	NA	TRBV20-1	CSVAGRSYNEQFF	TGCAGTGTGGCAGGGAGGTCCTACAATGAGCAGTTCTTC
TRBD1	15	TRBJ2-3	many	TRBV6-2/TRBV6-3	CASSYGTGDTDTQYF	TGTGCCAGCAGTTACGGGACAGGCGACACAGATACGCAGTATTTT
NA	12	TRBJ1-2	many	TRBV10-3	CAISASRDGYTF	TGTGCCATCAGTGCTTCTAGGGATGGCTACACCTTC
TRBD2	12	TRBJ2-5	many	TRBV7-2	CASSLDSGAWYF	TGTGCCAGCAGCCTAGATAGCGGGGCTTGGTACTTC
TRBD1	13	TRBJ2-5	many	TRBV2	CADGTANQETQYF	TGTGCCGATGGGACAGCGAACCAAGAGACCCAGTACTTC
TRBD2	16	TRBJ2-3	NA	TRBV5-1	CASSPRTSGSADTQYF	TGCGCCAGCAGCCCCAGGACTAGCGGGAGCGCAGATACGCAGTATTTT
TRBD1	17	TRBJ1-1	NA	TRBV5-6	CASSLARTGVLNTEAFF	TGTGCCAGCAGCTTGGCTAGGACAGGGGTTTTGAACACTGAAGCTTTCTTT
TRBD1	14	TRBJ2-5	many	TRBV11-1	CASSPGTGYETQYF	TGTGCCAGCAGCCCGGGGACAGGGTATGAGACCCAGTACTTC
TRBD1	13	TRBJ2-1	NA	TRBV19	CATRQGARNEQFF	TGTGCCACCAGACAGGGGGCGAGGAATGAGCAGTTCTTC
TRBD1	12	TRBJ2-3	many	TRBV11-3	CASSPDRDTQYF	TGCGCCAGCAGCCCGGACAGGGATACGCAGTATTTT
NA	13	TRBJ1-2	many	TRBV20-1	CSAGGKNNYGYTF	TGCAGTGCTGGAGGCAAAAATAACTATGGCTACACCTTC
NA	16	TRBJ2-7	many	TRBV15	CATSSGQRQFSYEQYF	TGTGCCACCAGCAGCGGGCAACGACAGTTCTCCTACGAGCAGTACTTC
TRBD1	13	TRBJ1-2	few	TRBV6-1	CASSKGAGYGYTF	TGTGCCAGCAGTAAGGGGGCGGGCTATGGCTACACCTTC
TRBD2	15	TRBJ2-5	once	TRBV7-9	CASSLVASGKETQYF	TGTGCCAGCAGCTTAGTGGCTAGCGGGAAAGAGACCCAGTACTTC
NA	17	TRBJ2-1	many	TRBV6-1	CASSEAGAIQLYNEQFF	TGTGCCAGCAGTGAAGCGGGGGCCATACAACTCTACAATGAGCAGTTCTTC
NA	17	TRBJ2-4	few	TRBV29-1	CSVLGSGRGFMDYEQCF	TGCAGTGTCTTAGGGTCGGGACGGGGGTTTATGGACTACGAGCAGTGCTTC
TRBD2	16	TRBJ2-5	many	TRBV3-1	CASSQSLAGGQETQYF	TGTGCCAGCAGCCAATCTCTAGCGGGGGGGCAAGAGACCCAGTACTTC
NA	14	TRBJ2-7	many	TRBV7-3	CASSPMGPFYEQYF	TGTGCCAGCAGCCCGATGGGACCCTTCTACGAGCAGTACTTC
TRBD2	15	TRBJ2-2	NA	TRBV20-1	CSARVGGGANGELFF	TGCAGTGCTAGAGTTGGCGGGGGGGCCAACGGGGAGCTGTTTTTT
NA	13	TRBJ2-3	many	TRBV10-3	CAIGGHNTDTQYF	TGTGCCATCGGGGGACACAACACAGATACGCAGTATTTT